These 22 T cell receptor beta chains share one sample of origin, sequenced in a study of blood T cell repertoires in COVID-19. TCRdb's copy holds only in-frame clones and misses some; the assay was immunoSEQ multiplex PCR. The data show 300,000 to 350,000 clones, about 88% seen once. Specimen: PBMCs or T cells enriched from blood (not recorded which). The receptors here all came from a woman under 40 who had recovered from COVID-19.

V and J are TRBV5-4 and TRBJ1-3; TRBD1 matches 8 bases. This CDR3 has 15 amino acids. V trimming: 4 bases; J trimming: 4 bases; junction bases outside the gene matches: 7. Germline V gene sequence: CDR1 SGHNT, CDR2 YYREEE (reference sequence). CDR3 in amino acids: CASSAWTGTGNTIYF. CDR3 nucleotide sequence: TGTGCCAGCAGCGCATGGACAGGGACGGGAAACACCATATATTTT.

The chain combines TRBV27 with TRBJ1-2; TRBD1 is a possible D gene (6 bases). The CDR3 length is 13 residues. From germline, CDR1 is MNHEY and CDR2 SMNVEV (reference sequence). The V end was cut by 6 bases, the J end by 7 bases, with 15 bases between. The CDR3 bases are TGTGCCAGCAGCTTAGGGGGGGGAGGTGGCTACACCTTC. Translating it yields CASSLGGGGGYTF.

CDR3 nucleotide sequence: TGTGCCAGTAGTATTCAGGGCGGCGAGCAGTACTTC. This codes for CASSIQGGEQYF. The chain uses TRBV19 and TRBJ2-7; D might be TRBD1 (5 bases). Germline V gives CDR1 LNHDA, CDR2 SQIVND (reference sequence). This CDR3 is 12 amino acids long. V lost 3 bases, J lost 6 bases, and 9 bases lay in between.

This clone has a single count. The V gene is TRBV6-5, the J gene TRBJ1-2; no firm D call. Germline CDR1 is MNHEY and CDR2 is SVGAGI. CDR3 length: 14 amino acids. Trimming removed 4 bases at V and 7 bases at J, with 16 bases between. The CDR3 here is CASSFRETDGGYTF. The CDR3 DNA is TGTGCCAGCAGTTTCCGGGAGACGGACGGTGGCTACACCTTC.

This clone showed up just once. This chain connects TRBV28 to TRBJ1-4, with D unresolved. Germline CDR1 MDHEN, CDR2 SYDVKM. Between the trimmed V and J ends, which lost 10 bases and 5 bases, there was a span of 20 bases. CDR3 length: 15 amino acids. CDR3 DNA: TGTGCCACCGACGCCAGAGAGCGACCGAATGAAAAACTGTTTTTT. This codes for CATDARERPNEKLFF.

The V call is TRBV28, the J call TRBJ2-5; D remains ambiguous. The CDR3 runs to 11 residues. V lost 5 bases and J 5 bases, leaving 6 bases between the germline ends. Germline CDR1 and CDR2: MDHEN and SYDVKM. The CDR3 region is CASSPQETQYF. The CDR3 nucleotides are TGTGCCAGCAGTCCTCAGGAGACCCAGTACTTC.

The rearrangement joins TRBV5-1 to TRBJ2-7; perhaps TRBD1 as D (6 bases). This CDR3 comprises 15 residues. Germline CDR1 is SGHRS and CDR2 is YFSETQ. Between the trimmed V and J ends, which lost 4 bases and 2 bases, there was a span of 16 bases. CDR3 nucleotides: TGCGCCAGCAGCGTGACATTCGGACAGACCTACGAGCAGTACTTC. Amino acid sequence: CASSVTFGQTYEQYF.

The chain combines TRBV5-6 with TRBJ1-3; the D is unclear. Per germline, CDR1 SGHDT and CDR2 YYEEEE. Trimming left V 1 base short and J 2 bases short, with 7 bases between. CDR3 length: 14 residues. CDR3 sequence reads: CASSLRGTGNTIYF. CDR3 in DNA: TGTGCCAGCAGCTTGAGAGGTACTGGAAACACCATATATTTT.

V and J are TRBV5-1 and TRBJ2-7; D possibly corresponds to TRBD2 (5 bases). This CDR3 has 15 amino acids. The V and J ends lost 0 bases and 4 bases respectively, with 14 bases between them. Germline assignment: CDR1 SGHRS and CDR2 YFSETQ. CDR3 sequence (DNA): TGCGCCAGCAGCTTGGACCGGGATGAACCATACGAGCAGTACTTC. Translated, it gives CASSLDRDEPYEQYF.

The CDR3 region is CASRPSGWTSRDEQFF. DNA for the CDR3: TGTGCCAGCAGACCTTCGGGATGGACTAGCAGAGATGAGCAGTTCTTC. This chain uses TRBV28 with TRBJ2-1; the match to TRBD2 covers 8 bases. V shed 6 bases, J shed 8 bases, and the junction held 15 bases outside the gene matches. The CDR3 has 16 amino acids. Germline V gene data show CDR1 as MDHEN and CDR2 as SYDVKM.

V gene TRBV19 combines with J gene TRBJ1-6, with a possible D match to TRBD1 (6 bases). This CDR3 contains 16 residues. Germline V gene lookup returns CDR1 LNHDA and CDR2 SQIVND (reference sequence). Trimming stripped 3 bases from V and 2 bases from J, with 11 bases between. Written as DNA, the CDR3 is TGTGCCAGTAGTATCTCCAGGGGACCCTATAATTCACCCCTCCACTTT. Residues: CASSISRGPYNSPLHF.

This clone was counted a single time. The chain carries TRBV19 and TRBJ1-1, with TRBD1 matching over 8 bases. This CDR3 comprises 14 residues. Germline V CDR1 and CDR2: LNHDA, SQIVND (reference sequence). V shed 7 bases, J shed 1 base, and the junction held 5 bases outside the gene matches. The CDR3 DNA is TGTGCCAGTACCCTACAGGGGGGGAACACTGAAGCTTTCTTT. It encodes CASTLQGGNTEAFF.

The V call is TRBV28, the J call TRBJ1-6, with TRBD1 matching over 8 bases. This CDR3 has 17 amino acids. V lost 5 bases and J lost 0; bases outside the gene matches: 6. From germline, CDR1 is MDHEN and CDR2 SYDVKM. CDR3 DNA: TGTGCCAGCAGTCCCGCTACAGGGGGCTCCTATAATTCACCCCTCCACTTT. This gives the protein CASSPATGGSYNSPLHF.

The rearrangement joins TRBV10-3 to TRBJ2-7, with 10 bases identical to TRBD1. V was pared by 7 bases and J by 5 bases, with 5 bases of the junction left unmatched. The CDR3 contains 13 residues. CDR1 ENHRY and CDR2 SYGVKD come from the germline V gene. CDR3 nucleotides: TGTGCCATCAATCCCGGGACAGGGGACGAGCAGTACTTC. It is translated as CAINPGTGDEQYF.

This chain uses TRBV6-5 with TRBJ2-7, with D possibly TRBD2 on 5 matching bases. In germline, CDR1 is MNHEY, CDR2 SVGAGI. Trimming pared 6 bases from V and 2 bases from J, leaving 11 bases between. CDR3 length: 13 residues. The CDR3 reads CASSRGSTYEQYF. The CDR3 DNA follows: TGTGCCAGCAGCCGCGGGTCTACCTACGAGCAGTACTTC.

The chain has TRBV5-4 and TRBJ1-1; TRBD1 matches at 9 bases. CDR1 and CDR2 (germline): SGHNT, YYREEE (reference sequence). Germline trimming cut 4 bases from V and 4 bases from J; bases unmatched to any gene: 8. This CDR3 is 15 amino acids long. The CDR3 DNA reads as TGTGCCAGCAGCCCAACAGGGGGCTCTGGCACTGAAGCTTTCTTT. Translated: CASSPTGGSGTEAFF.

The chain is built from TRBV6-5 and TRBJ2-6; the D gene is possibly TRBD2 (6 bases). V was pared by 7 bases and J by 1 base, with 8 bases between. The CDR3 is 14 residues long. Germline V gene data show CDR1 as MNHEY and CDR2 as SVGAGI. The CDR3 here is CASTGLSGANVLTF. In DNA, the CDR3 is TGTGCCAGCACGGGACTTTCTGGGGCCAACGTCCTGACTTTC.

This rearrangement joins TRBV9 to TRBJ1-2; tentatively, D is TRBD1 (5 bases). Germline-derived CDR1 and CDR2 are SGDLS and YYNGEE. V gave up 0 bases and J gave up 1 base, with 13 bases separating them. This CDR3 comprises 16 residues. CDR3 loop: CASSVDVPRVNYGYTF. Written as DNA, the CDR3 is TGTGCCAGCAGCGTAGACGTCCCCAGGGTTAACTATGGCTACACCTTC.

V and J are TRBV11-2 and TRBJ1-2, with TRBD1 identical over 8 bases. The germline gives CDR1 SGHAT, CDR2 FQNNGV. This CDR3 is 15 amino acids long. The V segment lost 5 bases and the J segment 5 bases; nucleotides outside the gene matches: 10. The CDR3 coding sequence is TGTGCCAGCAGCAGGGGGGGGACAGGCGCTTATGGCTACACCTTC. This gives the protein CASSRGGTGAYGYTF.

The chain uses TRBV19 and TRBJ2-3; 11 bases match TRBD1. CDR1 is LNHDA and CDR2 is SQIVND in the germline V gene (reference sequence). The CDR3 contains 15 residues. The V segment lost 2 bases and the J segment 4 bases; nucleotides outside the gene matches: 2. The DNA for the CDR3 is TGTGCCAGTAGTATAAGGGGACAGGGGGCAGATACGCAGTATTTT. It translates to CASSIRGQGADTQYF. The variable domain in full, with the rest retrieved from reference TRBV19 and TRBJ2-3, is DGGITQSPKYLFRKEGQNVTLSCEQNLNHDAMYWYRQDPGQGLRLIYYSQIVNDFQKGDIAEGYSVSREKKESFPLTVTSAQKNPTAFYLCASSIRGQGADTQYFGPGTRLTVL.

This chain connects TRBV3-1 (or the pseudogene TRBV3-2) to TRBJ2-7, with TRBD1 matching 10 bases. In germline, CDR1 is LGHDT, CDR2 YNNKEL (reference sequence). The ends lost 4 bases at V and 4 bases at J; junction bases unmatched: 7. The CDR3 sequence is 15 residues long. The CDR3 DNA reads TGTGCCAGCAGCCCGAGCCGGGACAGGGGATACGAGCAGTACTTC. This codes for CASSPSRDRGYEQYF.

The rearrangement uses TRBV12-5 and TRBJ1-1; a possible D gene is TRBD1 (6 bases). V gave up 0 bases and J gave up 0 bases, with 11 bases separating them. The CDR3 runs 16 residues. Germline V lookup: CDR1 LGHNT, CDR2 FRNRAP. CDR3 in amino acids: CASGLVIGQLNTEAFF. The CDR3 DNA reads TGTGCTAGTGGTTTGGTAATAGGACAGTTGAACACTGAAGCTTTCTTT.